These T cell receptor beta chains were read from a single sample in a study of cytomegalovirus exposure and HLA in healthy donors. Profiling relied on immunoSEQ multiplex PCR, and the TCRdb table lists in-frame clones only, not all of them. In the table there are about 130,000 clones, around four fifths of which are singletons. Sequenced sample: PBMCs. The receptor source for this set is a boy younger than 18 in good health and CMV-seronegative. The CDR3 runs from the conserved cysteine through the conserved F or W.

J gene	V gene	CDR3 protein
TRBJ2-2	TRBV13	CASSFGTGNTGELFF
TRBJ1-2	TRBV27	CASRKTGGGGYTF
TRBJ2-3	TRBV7-9	CASSPRLAGDPDTQYF
TRBJ2-7	TRBV2	CASRLGQGKEQYF
TRBJ2-3	TRBV27	CASSLSIGADTQYF
TRBJ1-3	TRBV7-2	CASSDNPGLSGNTIYF
TRBJ2-1	TRBV30	CAWSVGLAAYNEQFF
TRBJ2-1	TRBV30	CAWFLPGLAYNEQFF
TRBJ2-5	TRBV19	CASSIDPPGTARGKETQYF
TRBJ1-2	TRBV5-4	CASSSSGDYGYTF
TRBJ1-1	TRBV4-1	CASSQPITGFPEAFF
TRBJ2-7	TRBV21-1	CASSWSYEQYF
TRBJ2-3	TRBV21-1	CASSKVGAGGAGKGTPDTQYF
TRBJ2-3	TRBV9	CASSVQRRGDTQYF
TRBJ1-2	TRBV19	CASRAGTSNYGYTF
TRBJ2-7	TRBV27	CASSLGNVRSGPAEQYF
TRBJ2-3	TRBV6-1	CASSGGTASTDTQYF
TRBJ2-1	TRBV7-9	CASSRYSGLAGAYNEQFF
TRBJ2-7	TRBV4-3	CASSQVFSGTSSYEQYF
TRBJ1-1	TRBV4-2	CASSQDSASTEAFF
TRBJ2-2	TRBV5-4	CASSSGLSNTGELFF
TRBJ2-7	TRBV6-6	CASSRMIGSYEQYF
TRBJ2-1	TRBV11-3	CASSLKPSVNEQFF
TRBJ1-1	TRBV12-5	CASGLRWGTGTNTEAFF
TRBJ2-3	TRBV5-1	CASTSFSGSLADTQYF
TRBJ1-3	TRBV2	CASSEQDTIYF
TRBJ2-2	TRBV30	CAWSAYRGGGELFF
TRBJ2-1	TRBV5-4	CASSLTGLAGTNEQFF
TRBJ2-3	TRBV21-1	CASSGYSPDTQYF
TRBJ2-1	TRBV2	CASSEREANEQFF
TRBJ2-5	TRBV5-1	CASMGQGSQETQYF
TRBJ1-2	TRBV19	CASTVQGVYGYTF
TRBJ2-2	TRBV5-4	CASSWQGRPGELFF
TRBJ2-7	TRBV4-1	CASSPPAGPYEQYF
TRBJ2-7	TRBV7-9	CASSLGLLPYEQYF
-	TRBV30	CASSALLAGAEQYF
TRBJ2-1	TRBV7-9	CSSSLARSGGGDEQFF
TRBJ2-7	TRBV27	CASSFGRTYEQYF
TRBJ2-7	TRBV23-1	CASSQSCLAGWYEQYF
TRBJ1-2	TRBV30	CAWNSRTDYGYTF
TRBJ2-1	TRBV5-1	CASSLKEGSYNEQFF
TRBJ2-5	TRBV11-3	CASSPSSGGQETQYF
TRBJ2-5	TRBV2	CASSDPGGLAGEKTQYF